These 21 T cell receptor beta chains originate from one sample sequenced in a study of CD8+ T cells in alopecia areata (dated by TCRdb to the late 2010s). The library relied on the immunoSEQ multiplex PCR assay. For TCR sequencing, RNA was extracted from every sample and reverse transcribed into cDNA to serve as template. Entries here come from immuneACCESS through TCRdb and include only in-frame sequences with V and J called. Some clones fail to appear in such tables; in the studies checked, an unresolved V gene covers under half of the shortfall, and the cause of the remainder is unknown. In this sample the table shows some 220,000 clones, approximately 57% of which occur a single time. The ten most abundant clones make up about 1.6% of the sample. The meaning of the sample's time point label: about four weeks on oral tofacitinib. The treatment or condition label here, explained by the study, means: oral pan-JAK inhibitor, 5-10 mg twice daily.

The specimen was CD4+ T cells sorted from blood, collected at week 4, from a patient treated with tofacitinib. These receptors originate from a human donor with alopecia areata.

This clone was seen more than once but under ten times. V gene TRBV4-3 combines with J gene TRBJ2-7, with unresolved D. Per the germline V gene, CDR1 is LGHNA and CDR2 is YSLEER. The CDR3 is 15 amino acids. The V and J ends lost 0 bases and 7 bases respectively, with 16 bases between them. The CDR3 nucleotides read TGCGCCAGCAGCCAAGATTTGACTCCTACCGGGGAGCAGTACTTC. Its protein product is CASSQDLTPTGEQYF.

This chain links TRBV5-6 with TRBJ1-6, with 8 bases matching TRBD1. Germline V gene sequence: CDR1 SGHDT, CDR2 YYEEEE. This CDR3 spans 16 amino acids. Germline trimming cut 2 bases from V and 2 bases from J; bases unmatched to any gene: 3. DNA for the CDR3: TGTGCCAGCAGCTTTTACAGGGGGGCCTATAATTCACCCCTCCACTTT. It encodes CASSFYRGAYNSPLHF.

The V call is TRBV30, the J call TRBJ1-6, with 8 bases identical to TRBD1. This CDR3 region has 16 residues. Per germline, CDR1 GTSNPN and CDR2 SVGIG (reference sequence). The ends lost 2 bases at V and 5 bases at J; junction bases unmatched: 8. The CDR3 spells CAWSSKGQGDNSPLHF. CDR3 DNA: TGTGCCTGGAGTTCGAAAGGACAGGGAGATAATTCACCCCTCCACTTT.

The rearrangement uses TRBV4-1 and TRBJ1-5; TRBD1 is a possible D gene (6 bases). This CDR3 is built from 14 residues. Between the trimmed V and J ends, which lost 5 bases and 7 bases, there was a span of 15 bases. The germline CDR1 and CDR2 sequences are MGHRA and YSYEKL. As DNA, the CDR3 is TGCGCCAGCAGCAATACAGGGTTCGGCCAGCCCCAGCATTTT. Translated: CASSNTGFGQPQHF.

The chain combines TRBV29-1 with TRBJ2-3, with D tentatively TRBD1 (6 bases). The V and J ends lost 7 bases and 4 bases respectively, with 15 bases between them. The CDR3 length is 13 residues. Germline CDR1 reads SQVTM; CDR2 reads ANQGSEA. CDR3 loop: CSADRRLADTQYF. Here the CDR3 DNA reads TGCAGCGCTGACAGGCGACTTGCAGATACGCAGTATTTT.

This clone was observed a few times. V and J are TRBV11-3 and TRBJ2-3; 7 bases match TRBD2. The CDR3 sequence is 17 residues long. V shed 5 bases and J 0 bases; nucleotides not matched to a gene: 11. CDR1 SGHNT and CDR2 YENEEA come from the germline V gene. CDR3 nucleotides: TGTGCCAGCAGCGGATATCGTGGGGGGGAAAGCACAGATACGCAGTATTTT. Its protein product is CASSGYRGGESTDTQYF.

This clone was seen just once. DNA of the CDR3: TGTGCCACCAGCAGACCCAAGACGGGTACTACTTACAATGAGCAGTTCTTC. Its translation is CATSRPKTGTTYNEQFF. The chain combines TRBV15 with TRBJ2-1; D ambiguous. V lost 2 bases to trimming and J lost 4 bases, with 18 bases between them. This CDR3 is built from 17 residues. Germline assignment: CDR1 LNHNV and CDR2 YYDKDF (reference sequence).

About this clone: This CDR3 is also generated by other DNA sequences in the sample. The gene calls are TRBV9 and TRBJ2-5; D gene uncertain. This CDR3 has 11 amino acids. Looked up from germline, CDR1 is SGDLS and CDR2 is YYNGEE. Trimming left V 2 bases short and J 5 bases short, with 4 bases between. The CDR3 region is CASSVEETQYF. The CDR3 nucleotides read TGTGCCAGCAGCGTGGAGGAGACCCAGTACTTC.

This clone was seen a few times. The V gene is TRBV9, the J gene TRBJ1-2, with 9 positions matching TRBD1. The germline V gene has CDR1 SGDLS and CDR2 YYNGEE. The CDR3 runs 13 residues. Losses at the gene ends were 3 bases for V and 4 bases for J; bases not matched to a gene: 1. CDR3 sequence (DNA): TGTGCCAGCAGCGCACAGGGGGCCTATGGCTACACCTTC. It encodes CASSAQGAYGYTF.

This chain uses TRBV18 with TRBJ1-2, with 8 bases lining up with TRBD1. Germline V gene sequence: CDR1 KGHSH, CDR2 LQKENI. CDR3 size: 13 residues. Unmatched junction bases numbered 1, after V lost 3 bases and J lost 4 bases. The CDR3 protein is CASSPGTGYGYTF. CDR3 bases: TGTGCCAGCTCACCCGGGACAGGCTATGGCTACACCTTC.

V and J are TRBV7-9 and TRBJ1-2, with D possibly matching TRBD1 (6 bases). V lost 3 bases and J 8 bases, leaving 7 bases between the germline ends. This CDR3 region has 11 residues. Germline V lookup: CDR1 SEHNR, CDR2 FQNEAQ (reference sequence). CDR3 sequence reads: CASSFDRGYTF. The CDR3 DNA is TGTGCCAGCAGCTTCGACAGGGGCTACACCTTC.

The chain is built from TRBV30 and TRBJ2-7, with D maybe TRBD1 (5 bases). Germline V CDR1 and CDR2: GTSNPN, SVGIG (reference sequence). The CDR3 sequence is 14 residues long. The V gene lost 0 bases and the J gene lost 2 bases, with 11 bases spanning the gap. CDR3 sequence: CAWSVKDIPYEQYF. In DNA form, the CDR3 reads TGTGCCTGGAGTGTAAAGGACATTCCCTACGAGCAGTACTTC.

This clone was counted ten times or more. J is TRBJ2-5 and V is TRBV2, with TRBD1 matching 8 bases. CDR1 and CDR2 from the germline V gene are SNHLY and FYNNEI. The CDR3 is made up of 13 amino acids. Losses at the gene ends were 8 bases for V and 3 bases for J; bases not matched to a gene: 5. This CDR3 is CASVATGEETQYF. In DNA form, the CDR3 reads TGTGCCAGCGTTGCGACAGGGGAAGAGACCCAGTACTTC. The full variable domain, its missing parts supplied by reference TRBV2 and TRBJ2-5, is EPEVTQTPSHQVTQMGQEVILRCVPISNHLYFYWYRQILGQKVEFLVSFYNNEISEKSEIFDDQFSVERPDGSNFTLKIRSTKLEDSAMYFCASVATGEETQYFGPGTRLLVL.

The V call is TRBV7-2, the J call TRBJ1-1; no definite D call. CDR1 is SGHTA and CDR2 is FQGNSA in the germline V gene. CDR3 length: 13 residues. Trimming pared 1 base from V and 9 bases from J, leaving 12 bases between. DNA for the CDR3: TGTGCCAGCAGCTTAGTAGCCAGGCGTCAAGCTTTCTTT. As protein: CASSLVARRQAFF.

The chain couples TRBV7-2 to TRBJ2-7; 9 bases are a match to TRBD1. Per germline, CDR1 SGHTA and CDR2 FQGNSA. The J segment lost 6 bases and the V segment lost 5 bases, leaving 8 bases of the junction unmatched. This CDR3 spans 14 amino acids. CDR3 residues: CASSVGTGHPEQYF. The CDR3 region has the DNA TGTGCCAGCAGCGTCGGGACAGGGCATCCCGAGCAGTACTTC.

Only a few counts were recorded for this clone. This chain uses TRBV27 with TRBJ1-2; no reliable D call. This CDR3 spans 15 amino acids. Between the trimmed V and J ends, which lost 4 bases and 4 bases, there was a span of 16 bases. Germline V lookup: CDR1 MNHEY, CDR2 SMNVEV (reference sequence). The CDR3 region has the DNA TGTGCCAGCAGTTCTGGAGGGATCGCTCGCTATGGCTACACCTTC. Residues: CASSSGGIARYGYTF.

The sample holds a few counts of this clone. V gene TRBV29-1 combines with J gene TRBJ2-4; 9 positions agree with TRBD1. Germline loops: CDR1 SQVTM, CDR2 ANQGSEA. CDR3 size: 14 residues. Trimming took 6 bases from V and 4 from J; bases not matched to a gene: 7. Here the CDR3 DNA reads TGCAGCGTGAAAACGGGGACAGGGAAAAACATTCAGTACTTC. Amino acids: CSVKTGTGKNIQYF.

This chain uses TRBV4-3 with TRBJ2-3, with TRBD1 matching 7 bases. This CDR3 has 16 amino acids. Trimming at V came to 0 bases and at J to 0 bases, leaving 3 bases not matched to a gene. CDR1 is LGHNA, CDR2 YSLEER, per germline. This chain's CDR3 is CASSQDPGGSTDTQYF. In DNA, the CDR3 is TGCGCCAGCAGCCAAGATCCAGGGGGAAGCACAGATACGCAGTATTTT.

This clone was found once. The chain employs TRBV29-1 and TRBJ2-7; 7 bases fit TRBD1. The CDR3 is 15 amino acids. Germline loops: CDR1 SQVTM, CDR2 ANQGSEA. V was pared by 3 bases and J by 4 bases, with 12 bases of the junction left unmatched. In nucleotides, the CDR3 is TGCAGCGTTGAGGGCCCGAGGGGGCCTTTATACGAGCAGTACTTC. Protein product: CSVEGPRGPLYEQYF.

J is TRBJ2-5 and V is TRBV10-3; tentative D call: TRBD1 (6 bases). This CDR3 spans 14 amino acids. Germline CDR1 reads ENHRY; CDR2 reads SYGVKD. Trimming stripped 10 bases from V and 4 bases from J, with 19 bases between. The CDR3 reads CATLQGYGRETQYF. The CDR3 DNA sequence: TGTGCCACCCTACAGGGTTACGGACGAGAGACCCAGTACTTC.

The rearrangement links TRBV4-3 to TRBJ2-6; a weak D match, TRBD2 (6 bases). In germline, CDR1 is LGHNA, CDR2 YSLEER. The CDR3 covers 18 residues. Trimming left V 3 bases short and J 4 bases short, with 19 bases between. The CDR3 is CASSHSPGGGRGANVLTF. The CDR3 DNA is TGCGCCAGCAGCCATTCCCCCGGAGGAGGGCGAGGGGCCAACGTCCTGACTTTC.